This passage covers 17 T cell receptor beta chains from one sample sequenced in a study of CD8 T cells in ankylosing spondylitis. Each CDR3 protein is one row after TCRdb ran MiXCR on the 5' RACE reads. In the table there are 30,000 to 40,000 distinct CDR3 sequences, 2.5% to 3.5% of which are singletons. The sequenced sample was blood, either unsorted or a sorted T cell fraction (not recorded which). The receptor source for this set is a male donor with ankylosing spondylitis or in good health (not recorded which).

At least ten counts were recorded for this clonotype. The chain joins TRBV9 to TRBJ2-1; 8 nucleotides align to TRBD2. From germline, CDR1 is SGDLS and CDR2 YYNGEE. This CDR3 has 16 residues. V lost 3 bases, J lost 8 bases, and 13 bases stayed unmatched. The CDR3 protein is CASSAGLDPTIHEQFF. CDR3 DNA: TGTGCCAGCAGCGCGGGACTAGATCCGACCATCCATGAGCAGTTCTTC.

The chain links TRBV9 to TRBJ2-5, with D possibly being TRBD1 or TRBD2 (5 bases each). Trimming pared 0 bases from V and 2 bases from J, leaving 14 bases between. From germline, CDR1 is SGDLS and CDR2 YYNGEE. CDR3 length equals 16 residues. CDR3 DNA sequence: TGTGCCAGCAGCGTAGCTACAACGGGGCAGCAAGAGACCCAGTACTTC. As protein: CASSVATTGQQETQYF.

There are many counts of this clonotype. The V gene is TRBV9, the J gene TRBJ2-1, with 14 bases aligning to TRBD2. The CDR3 totals 18 residues. Germline V gene data show CDR1 as SGDLS and CDR2 as YYNGEE. Trimming cost V 3 bases and J 1 base; bases outside gene matches: 6. The CDR3 sequence: CASSEGLAGDWSYNEQFF. The CDR3 bases are TGTGCCAGCAGCGAGGGACTAGCGGGAGATTGGTCCTACAATGAGCAGTTCTTC.

In its sample, this clonotype was seen many times. V and J are TRBV9 and TRBJ2-1; tentative D call: TRBD2 (5 bases). The CDR3 spans 14 residues. V was trimmed by 2 bases and J by 6 bases, leaving 12 bases between them. Germline loops: CDR1 SGDLS, CDR2 YYNGEE. Here the CDR3 reads CASSVAGRGNEQFF. CDR3 DNA sequence: TGTGCCAGCAGCGTTGCGGGCCGGGGCAATGAGCAGTTCTTC.

The chain joins TRBV9 to TRBJ2-1, with TRBD2 matching over 7 bases. J was trimmed by 3 bases and V by 4 bases; bases with no gene match: 10. CDR3 size: 16 residues. Germline loops: CDR1 SGDLS, CDR2 YYNGEE. The DNA for the CDR3 is TGTGCCAGCAGCCGTAGCGGGCTAGCGGACTACAATGAGCAGTTCTTC. Translated: CASSRSGLADYNEQFF.

This clonotype was seen at least ten times. V is TRBV9 and J is TRBJ1-2; tentatively, D is TRBD1 (6 bases). The V end was cut by 4 bases, the J end by 4 bases, with 17 bases between. The CDR3 contains 15 residues. Germline V lookup: CDR1 SGDLS, CDR2 YYNGEE. In DNA, the CDR3 is TGTGCCAGCAGCCCAGGGACATCTCGAGGCTATGGCTACACCTTC. Translated: CASSPGTSRGYGYTF.

This clonotype is termed medium-sized. V usage is TRBV9 and J usage is TRBJ2-1; 9 bases map to TRBD1. V lost 5 bases and J lost 8; bases outside the gene matches: 11. Per the germline V gene, CDR1 is SGDLS and CDR2 is YYNGEE. The CDR3 covers 15 residues. Here the CDR3 DNA reads TGTGCCAGCAGTCTTACAGGGGGCGTTTGGGATGAGCAGTTCTTC. It encodes CASSLTGGVWDEQFF.

There are many counts of this clonotype. The V call is TRBV9, the J call TRBJ1-1, with D perhaps TRBD1 (6 bases). The CDR3 covers 14 residues. Germline V gene lookup returns CDR1 SGDLS and CDR2 YYNGEE. V was clipped by 0 bases and J by 2 bases, with 8 bases between them. The CDR3 nucleotides read TGTGCCAGCAGCGTAGTAGGGGGAAACACTGAAGCTTTCTTT. Amino acid sequence: CASSVVGGNTEAFF.

The CDR3 DNA reads as TGTGCCAGCAGCGGTCTTGGCACTGAAGCTTTCTTT. Translating it yields CASSGLGTEAFF. The chain recombines TRBV9 with TRBJ1-1; unclear D gene. V lost 3 bases and J lost 4, with 7 bases in between. The V gene's germline CDR1 is SGDLS and CDR2 YYNGEE. This CDR3 has 12 amino acids.

This clonotype occurred many times. This sequence joins TRBV9 and TRBJ1-1; TRBD1 agrees at 7 bases. The CDR3 loop spans 15 amino acids. V shed 1 base and J 2 bases; nucleotides not matched to a gene: 5. CDR1 and CDR2 (germline): SGDLS, YYNGEE. CDR3 sequence reads: CASSVLGTANTEAFF. The CDR3 nucleotides are TGTGCCAGCAGCGTATTGGGGACAGCCAACACTGAAGCTTTCTTT. The whole variable domain, remainder taken from reference TRBV9 and TRBJ1-1, is DSGVTQTPKHLITATGQRVTLRCSPRSGDLSVYWYQQSLDQGLQFLIQYYNGEERAKGNILERFSAQQFPDLHSELNLSSLELGDSALYFCASSVLGTANTEAFFGQGTRLTVV.

This clonotype was counted many times. V usage is TRBV5-1 and J usage is TRBJ2-7; D is possibly TRBD2 (5 bases). The CDR3 runs 13 residues. Germline V gene lookup returns CDR1 SGHRS and CDR2 YFSETQ. V was pared by 7 bases and J by 2 bases, with 13 bases between. Here the CDR3 reads CASHPGETYEQYV. The DNA of the CDR3 is TGCGCCAGCCATCCCGGGGAAACCTACGAGCAGTACGTC.

In this sample, this clonotype turned up many times. V usage is TRBV9 and J usage is TRBJ2-4; 10 bases fit TRBD1. The trim removed 0 bases at V and 4 bases at J, leaving 4 bases unmatched. Germline V gene data show CDR1 as SGDLS and CDR2 as YYNGEE. The CDR3 contains 16 residues. CDR3 nucleotide sequence: TGTGCCAGCAGCGTAGATCAGGGACAGGGGAAAAACATTCAGTACTTC. Translated, it gives CASSVDQGQGKNIQYF.

This clonotype was seen many times. This chain links TRBV9 with TRBJ2-5; 7 nucleotides line up with TRBD2. The CDR3 totals 15 residues. CDR1 is SGDLS and CDR2 is YYNGEE in the germline V gene. J was trimmed by 5 bases and V by 2 bases; bases with no gene match: 9. In DNA, the CDR3 is TGTGCCAGCAGCGTGAGGTCCGGACTAGGTGAGACCCAGTACTTC. Translated, it gives CASSVRSGLGETQYF.

This clonotype showed up many times. This chain uses TRBV9 with TRBJ2-2, with D uncertain. Germline values: CDR1 SGDLS, CDR2 YYNGEE. V gave up 0 bases and J gave up 0 bases, with 6 bases separating them. The CDR3 runs to 15 residues. The CDR3 loop is CASSVGVANTGELFF. The DNA of the CDR3 is TGTGCCAGCAGCGTAGGAGTAGCGAACACCGGGGAGCTGTTTTTT.

This clonotype was seen many times. This sequence joins TRBV9 and TRBJ2-1; D tentatively reads TRBD1 or TRBD2 (7 bases each). V dropped 0 bases and J dropped 6 bases, with 25 bases sitting between them. Germline V CDR1 and CDR2: SGDLS, YYNGEE. The CDR3 runs to 19 residues. The CDR3 sequence is CASSVEAGRSRQGLNEQFF. CDR3 sequence (DNA): TGTGCCAGCAGCGTAGAAGCGGGGAGGAGCCGACAGGGCCTCAATGAGCAGTTCTTC. Variable domain in full (rest from reference TRBV9 and TRBJ2-1): DSGVTQTPKHLITATGQRVTLRCSPRSGDLSVYWYQQSLDQGLQFLIQYYNGEERAKGNILERFSAQQFPDLHSELNLSSLELGDSALYFCASSVEAGRSRQGLNEQFFGPGTRLTVL.

This clonotype appeared a few times. The genes are TRBV9 and TRBJ1-1; 9 bases fit TRBD1. Trimming cost V 3 bases and J 5 bases; bases outside gene matches: 8. The CDR3 is made up of 15 amino acids. Germline V CDR1 and CDR2: SGDLS, YYNGEE. CDR3 DNA sequence: TGTGCCAGCAGCGGAACGGGACAGGGAGATACTGAAGCTTTCTTT. It yields the protein CASSGTGQGDTEAFF.

This clonotype was detected many times. The rearrangement joins TRBV9 to TRBJ2-1, with D maybe TRBD2 (5 bases). The V end was cut by 0 bases, the J end by 1 base, with 23 bases between. Germline values: CDR1 SGDLS, CDR2 YYNGEE. This CDR3 contains 20 residues. The DNA for the CDR3 is TGTGCCAGCAGCGTAGTTGGCTGGGGAGACTCAACTCCTTCCTACAATGAGCAGTTCTTC. Encoded protein: CASSVVGWGDSTPSYNEQFF.